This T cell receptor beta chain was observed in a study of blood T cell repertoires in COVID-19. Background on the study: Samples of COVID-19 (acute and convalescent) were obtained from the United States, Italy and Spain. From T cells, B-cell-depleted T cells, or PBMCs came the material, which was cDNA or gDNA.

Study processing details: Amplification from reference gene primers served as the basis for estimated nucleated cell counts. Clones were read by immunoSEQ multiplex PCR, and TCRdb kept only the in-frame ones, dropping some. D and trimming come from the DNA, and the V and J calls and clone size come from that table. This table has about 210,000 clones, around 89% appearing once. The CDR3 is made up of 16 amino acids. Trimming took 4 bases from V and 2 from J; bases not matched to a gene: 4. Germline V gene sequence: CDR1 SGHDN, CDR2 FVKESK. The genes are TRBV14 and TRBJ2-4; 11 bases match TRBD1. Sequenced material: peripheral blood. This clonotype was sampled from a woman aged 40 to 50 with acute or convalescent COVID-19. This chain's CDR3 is CASSRGQGASKNIQYF. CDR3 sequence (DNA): TGTGCCAGCAGCCGAGGACAGGGGGCTTCCAAAAACATTCAGTACTTC.